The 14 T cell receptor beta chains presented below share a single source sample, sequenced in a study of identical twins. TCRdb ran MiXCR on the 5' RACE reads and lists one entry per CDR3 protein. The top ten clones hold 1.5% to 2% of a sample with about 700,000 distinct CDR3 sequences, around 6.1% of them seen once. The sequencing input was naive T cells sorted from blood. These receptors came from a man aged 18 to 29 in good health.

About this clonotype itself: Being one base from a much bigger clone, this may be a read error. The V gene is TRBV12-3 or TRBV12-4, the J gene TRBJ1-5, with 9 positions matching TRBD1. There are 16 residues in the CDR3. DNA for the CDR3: TGTTCCAGCAGTCCCCAGACAGGGGGGGCCAATCAGCCCCAGCATTTT. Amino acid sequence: CSSSPQTGGANQPQHF.

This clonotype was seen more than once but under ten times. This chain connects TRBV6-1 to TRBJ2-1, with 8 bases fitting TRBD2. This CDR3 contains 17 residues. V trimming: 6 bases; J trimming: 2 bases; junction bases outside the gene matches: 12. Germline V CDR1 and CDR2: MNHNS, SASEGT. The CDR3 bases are TGTGCCAGCAGCCATTGGGTAGCGGGAATGACCTACAATGAGCAGTTCTTC. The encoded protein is CASSHWVAGMTYNEQFF.

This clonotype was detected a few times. This chain's CDR3 is CASSLISGSSPYEQYF. In nucleotides, the CDR3 is TGTGCCAGCAGTTTGATTAGCGGGAGTTCCCCCTACGAGCAGTACTTC. The chain carries TRBV28 and TRBJ2-7, with 9 bases that match TRBD2. The germline V gene encodes CDR1 MDHEN and CDR2 SYDVKM. The CDR3 loop spans 16 amino acids. The J segment lost 2 bases and the V segment lost 3 bases, leaving 8 bases of the junction unmatched.

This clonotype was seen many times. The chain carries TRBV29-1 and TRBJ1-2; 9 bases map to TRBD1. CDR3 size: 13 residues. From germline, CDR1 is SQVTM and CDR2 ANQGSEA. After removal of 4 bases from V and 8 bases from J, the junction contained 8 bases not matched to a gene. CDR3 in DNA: TGCAGCGTTGTGGAGGGACAGGGTATCGGCTACACCTTC. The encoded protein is CSVVEGQGIGYTF.

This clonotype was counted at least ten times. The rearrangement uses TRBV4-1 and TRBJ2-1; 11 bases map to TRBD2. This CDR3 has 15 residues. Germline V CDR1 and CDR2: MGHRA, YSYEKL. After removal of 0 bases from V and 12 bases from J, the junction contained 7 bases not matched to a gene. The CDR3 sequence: CASSQDSGGADGQFF. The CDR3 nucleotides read TGCGCCAGCAGCCAAGATAGCGGGGGGGCCGATGGGCAGTTCTTC.

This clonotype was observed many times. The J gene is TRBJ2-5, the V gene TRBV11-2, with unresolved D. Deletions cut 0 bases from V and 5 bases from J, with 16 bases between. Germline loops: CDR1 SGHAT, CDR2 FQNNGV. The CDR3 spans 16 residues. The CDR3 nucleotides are TGTGCCAGCAGCTTAGATTACCCAGCCCCTCAGGAGACCCAGTACTTC. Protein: CASSLDYPAPQETQYF.

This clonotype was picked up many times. The CDR3 nucleotides read TGTGCCAGCAGCTTATCGGAAAACATTCAGTACTTC. Its translation is CASSLSENIQYF. The chain has TRBV7-8 and TRBJ2-4; D is ambiguous. CDR3 length: 12 amino acids. Per the germline V gene, CDR1 is SGHVS and CDR2 is FQNEAQ. The V and J ends lost 2 bases and 5 bases respectively, with 4 bases between them. Based on the CDR3 plus reference TRBV7-8 and TRBJ2-4, the full variable domain is GAGVSQSPRYKVAKRGQDVALRCDPISGHVSLFWYQQALGQGPEFLTYFQNEAQLDKSGLPSDRFFAERPEGSVSTLKIQRTQQEDSAVYLCASSLSENIQYFGAGTRLSVL.

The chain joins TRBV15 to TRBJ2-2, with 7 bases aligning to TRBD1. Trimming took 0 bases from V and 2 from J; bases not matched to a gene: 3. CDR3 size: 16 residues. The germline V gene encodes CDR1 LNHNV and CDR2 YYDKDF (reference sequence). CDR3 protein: CATSREWTGNTGELFF. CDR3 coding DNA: TGTGCCACCAGCAGAGAATGGACAGGAAACACCGGGGAGCTGTTTTTT.

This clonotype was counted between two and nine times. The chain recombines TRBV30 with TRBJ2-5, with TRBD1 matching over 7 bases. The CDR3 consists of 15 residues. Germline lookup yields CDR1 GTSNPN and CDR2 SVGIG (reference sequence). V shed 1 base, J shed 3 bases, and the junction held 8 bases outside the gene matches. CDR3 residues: CAWSALGTEKETQYF. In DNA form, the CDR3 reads TGTGCCTGGAGTGCCCTGGGGACAGAGAAAGAGACCCAGTACTTC.

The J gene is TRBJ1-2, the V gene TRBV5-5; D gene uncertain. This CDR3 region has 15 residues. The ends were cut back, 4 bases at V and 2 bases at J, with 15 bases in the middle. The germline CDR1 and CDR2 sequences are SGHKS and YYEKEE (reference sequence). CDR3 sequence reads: CASSVVVGGNYGYTF. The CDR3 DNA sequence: TGTGCCAGCAGCGTGGTTGTTGGCGGGAACTATGGCTACACCTTC.

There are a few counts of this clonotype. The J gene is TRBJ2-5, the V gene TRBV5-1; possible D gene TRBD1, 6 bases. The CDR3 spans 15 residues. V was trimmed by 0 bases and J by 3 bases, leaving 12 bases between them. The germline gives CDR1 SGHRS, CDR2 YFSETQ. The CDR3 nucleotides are TGCGCCAGCAGCTTGGGAAACAGGGATGAAGAGACCCAGTACTTC. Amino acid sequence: CASSLGNRDEETQYF.

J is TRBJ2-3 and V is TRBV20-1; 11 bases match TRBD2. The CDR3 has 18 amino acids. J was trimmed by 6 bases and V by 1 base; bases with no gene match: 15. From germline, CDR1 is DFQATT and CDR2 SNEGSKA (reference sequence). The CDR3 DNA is TGCAGTGCTAGAGCCGTTGAAGTAGCGGGAGGGCCTGGGGATACGCAGTATTTT. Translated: CSARAVEVAGGPGDTQYF.

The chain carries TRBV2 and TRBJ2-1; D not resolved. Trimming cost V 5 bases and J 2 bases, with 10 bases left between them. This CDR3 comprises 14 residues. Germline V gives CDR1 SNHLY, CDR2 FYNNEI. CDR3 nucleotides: TGTGCCAGCAGTACGACACCGACCTACAATGAGCAGTTCTTC. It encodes CASSTTPTYNEQFF.

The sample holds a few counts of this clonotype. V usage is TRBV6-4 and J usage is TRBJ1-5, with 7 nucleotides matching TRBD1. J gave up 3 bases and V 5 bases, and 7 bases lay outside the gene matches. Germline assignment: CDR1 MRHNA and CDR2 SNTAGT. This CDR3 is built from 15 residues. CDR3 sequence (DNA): TGTGCCAGCAGTAGGGACAGCGTACCCAATCAGCCCCAGCATTTT. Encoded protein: CASSRDSVPNQPQHF.